What follows are 31 T cell receptor beta chains derived from one specimen sequenced in a study of cytomegalovirus exposure and HLA in healthy donors. PCR amplification relied on 60 Vbeta primers (plus 13 Jbeta primers). The data were produced by immunoSEQ multiplex PCR, yet TCRdb's version contains in-frame clones alone and is incomplete. This table holds roughly 140,000 clones, 80% found once. The specimen was PBMCs. Every receptor here comes from a man aged 35 to 55 in good health and CMV-seronegative.

The J gene is TRBJ2-7, the V gene TRBV2; 7 nucleotides line up with TRBD2. V lost 0 bases and J lost 0; bases outside the gene matches: 11. The CDR3 extends over 18 amino acids. Germline CDR1 and CDR2: SNHLY and FYNNEI. The CDR3 region is CASSEARLWLAASYEQYF. In DNA, the CDR3 is TGTGCCAGCAGTGAAGCGCGATTGTGGCTAGCGGCCTCCTACGAGCAGTACTTC. Combining the CDR3 with reference TRBV2 and TRBJ2-7 gives the whole variable domain EPEVTQTPSHQVTQMGQEVILRCVPISNHLYFYWYRQILGQKVEFLVSFYNNEISEKSEIFDDQFSVERPDGSNFTLKIRSTKLEDSAMYFCASSEARLWLAASYEQYFGPGTRLTVT.

The J gene is TRBJ2-6, the V gene TRBV19, with TRBD1 as a possible D gene (5 bases). The CDR3 spans 14 residues. CDR1 and CDR2 (germline): LNHDA, SQIVND (reference sequence). V was pared by 9 bases and J by 0 bases, with 9 bases between. The CDR3 here is CASHRFSGANVLTF. Here the CDR3 DNA reads TGTGCCAGCCACAGGTTCTCTGGGGCCAACGTCCTGACTTTC.

This chain uses TRBV7-9 with TRBJ1-6; 10 positions match TRBD1. Germline V gene sequence: CDR1 SEHNR, CDR2 FQNEAQ (reference sequence). The CDR3 is made up of 18 amino acids. The junction had 8 bases not matched to a gene; V was cut back by 4 bases and J by 2 bases. The CDR3 loop reads CASSSRDRGVTYNSPLHF. CDR3 in DNA: TGTGCCAGCAGCTCCCGGGACAGGGGAGTCACCTATAATTCACCCCTCCACTTT.

The V call is TRBV29-1, the J call TRBJ1-1, with D possibly matching TRBD1 (5 bases). CDR1 SQVTM and CDR2 ANQGSEA come from the germline V gene. V lost 4 bases, J lost 3 bases, and 9 bases lay in between. This CDR3 comprises 12 residues. The CDR3 region has the DNA TGCAGCGTTGCGTTACAGGACACTGAAGCTTTCTTT. It encodes CSVALQDTEAFF.

This clone has a count of ten or more. The rearrangement links TRBV4-2 to TRBJ2-3; D might be TRBD2 (7 bases). V shed 3 bases and J shed 2 bases, with 18 bases lying between them. Germline V gives CDR1 LGHNA, CDR2 YNFKEQ. The CDR3 loop spans 17 amino acids. Written as DNA, the CDR3 is TGTGCCAGCAGCCAGGCCTTAGGCGGGGGCCTCACAGATACGCAGTATTTT. It is translated as CASSQALGGGLTDTQYF.

V is TRBV6-5 and J is TRBJ2-3, with 7 bases fitting TRBD1. Trimming cost V 6 bases and J 3 bases; bases outside gene matches: 3. CDR1 MNHEY and CDR2 SVGAGI come from the germline V gene. CDR3 length: 13 residues. The DNA for the CDR3 is TGTGCCAGCAGAAGGGACAGAACAGATACGCAGTATTTT. Translated: CASRRDRTDTQYF.

V and J are TRBV7-2 and TRBJ2-7, with TRBD1 matching over 11 bases. This CDR3 is built from 14 residues. With V trimmed by 4 bases and J by 7 bases, 6 bases remained unmatched. In germline, CDR1 is SGHTA, CDR2 FQGNSA. The CDR3 protein is CASSSWDRGYEQYF. The CDR3 bases are TGTGCCAGCAGCTCCTGGGACAGGGGGTATGAGCAGTACTTC.

This clone was observed once. The chain recombines TRBV18 with TRBJ1-5; D remains unclear. The CDR3 contains 12 residues. Between the trimmed V and J ends, which lost 7 bases and 7 bases, there was a span of 11 bases. Germline assignment: CDR1 KGHSH and CDR2 LQKENI. The CDR3 spells CASFSEGQPQHF. The CDR3 nucleotides are TGTGCCAGCTTTTCGGAGGGCCAGCCCCAGCATTTT.

This rearrangement joins TRBV2 to TRBJ2-7, with 7 nucleotides matching TRBD2. V was clipped by 0 bases and J by 4 bases; unmatched bases: 6. CDR3 length: 15 amino acids. The germline V gene has CDR1 SNHLY and CDR2 FYNNEI. The DNA of the CDR3 is TGTGCCAGCAGTGAAGCACAGCGGGGATGGTACGAGCAGTACTTC. It is translated as CASSEAQRGWYEQYF.

CDR3 loop: CASSVRGQSAEAFF. CDR3 coding DNA: TGTGCCAGCAGCGTCAGGGGGCAAAGCGCTGAAGCTTTCTTT. The J gene is TRBJ1-1, the V gene TRBV7-2, with 8 bases that match TRBD1. This CDR3 is built from 14 residues. CDR1 is SGHTA, CDR2 FQGNSA, per germline. V shed 5 bases, J shed 6 bases, and the junction held 8 bases outside the gene matches. The variable domain in full, completed from reference TRBV7-2 and TRBJ1-1, reads GAGVSQSPSNKVTEKGKDVELRCDPISGHTALYWYRQSLGQGLEFLIYFQGNSAPDKSGLPSDRFSAERTGGSVSTLTIQRTQQEDSAVYLCASSVRGQSAEAFFGQGTRLTVV.

V and J are TRBV27 and TRBJ2-3; D gene ambiguous. In germline, CDR1 is MNHEY, CDR2 SMNVEV (reference sequence). This CDR3 has 13 amino acids. Deletions cut 0 bases from V and 7 bases from J, with 8 bases between. The CDR3 sequence is CASSLSTPYTQYF. The CDR3 bases are TGTGCCAGCAGTTTATCGACACCATATACGCAGTATTTT.

The chain recombines TRBV18 with TRBJ1-1; 9 nucleotides align to TRBD1. The CDR3 has 14 amino acids. The J segment lost 4 bases and the V segment lost 2 bases, leaving 2 bases of the junction unmatched. CDR1 KGHSH and CDR2 LQKENI come from the germline V gene. CDR3 amino acids: CASSPGTGSTEAFF. The CDR3 coding sequence is TGTGCCAGCTCACCAGGGACAGGGAGCACTGAAGCTTTCTTT.

This chain joins TRBV18 and TRBJ2-7; TRBD1 matches 8 bases. The CDR3 runs 15 residues. Germline V gives CDR1 KGHSH, CDR2 LQKENI. Germline trimming cut 2 bases from V and 2 bases from J; bases unmatched to any gene: 5. CDR3 DNA: TGTGCCAGCTCACCATTAGGACAGGGCCCCTACGAGCAGTACTTC. Residues: CASSPLGQGPYEQYF.

The chain employs TRBV5-1 and TRBJ1-2, with 9 bases lining up with TRBD1. J was trimmed by 2 bases and V by 4 bases; bases with no gene match: 3. Germline V CDR1 and CDR2: SGHRS, YFSETQ. The CDR3 totals 14 residues. CDR3 sequence: CASSPTGGNYGYTF. In DNA form, the CDR3 reads TGCGCCAGCAGCCCGACAGGGGGAAACTATGGCTACACCTTC.

In nucleotides, the CDR3 is TGTGCCAGTAAGGGGCAATCCTACGAGCAGTACTTC. This translates into CASKGQSYEQYF. V gene TRBV7-9 combines with J gene TRBJ2-7, with D maybe TRBD1 (5 bases). Trimming removed 9 bases from V and 1 base from J, with 10 bases in between. CDR1 and CDR2 (germline): SEHNR, FQNEAQ (reference sequence). CDR3 length equals 12 residues. The variable domain in full, completed from reference TRBV7-9 and TRBJ2-7, reads DTGVSQNPRHKITKRGQNVTFRCDPISEHNRLYWYRQTLGQGPEFLTYFQNEAQLEKSRLLSDRFSAERPKGSFSTLEIQRTEQGDSAMYLCASKGQSYEQYFGPGTRLTVT.

This sequence joins TRBV29-1 and TRBJ2-7, with 11 bases fitting TRBD1. Germline V gene sequence: CDR1 SQVTM, CDR2 ANQGSEA. CDR3 size: 13 residues. After removal of 7 bases from V and 4 bases from J, the junction contained 6 bases not matched to a gene. DNA of the CDR3: TGCAGCGCCGGGACAGGGGGTATGTACGAGCAGTACTTC. It is translated as CSAGTGGMYEQYF.

This clone was counted a single time. The chain carries TRBV2 and TRBJ1-4; the D gene is possibly TRBD1 (6 bases). With 2 bases removed from V and 7 bases from J, the gap between germline ends came to 14 bases. The germline gives CDR1 SNHLY, CDR2 FYNNEI. CDR3 size: 15 residues. CDR3: CASSENVGGGEKLFF. The CDR3 DNA follows: TGTGCCAGCAGTGAAAACGTTGGGGGCGGTGAAAAACTGTTTTTT.

The chain links TRBV30 to TRBJ2-7, with 9 positions matching TRBD2. This CDR3 contains 15 residues. The V and J ends lost 3 bases and 2 bases, in that order; junction bases with no gene match: 8. CDR1 and CDR2 (germline): GTSNPN, SVGIG (reference sequence). DNA of the CDR3: TGTGCCTGGAGAGGTCTAGCGGGGAACCCCTACGAGCAGTACTTC. Protein: CAWRGLAGNPYEQYF.

The chain uses TRBV5-4 and TRBJ2-1; 9 bases fit TRBD2. Trimming took 1 base from V and 4 from J; bases not matched to a gene: 3. The CDR3 sequence is 15 residues long. Germline CDR1 and CDR2: SGHNT and YYREEE (reference sequence). DNA of the CDR3: TGTGCCAGCAGCTTGCCTAGCGGGGATTACAATGAGCAGTTCTTC. Protein sequence: CASSLPSGDYNEQFF.

The chain has TRBV2 and TRBJ2-7; D may be TRBD1 (5 bases). The CDR3 extends over 15 amino acids. The V and J ends lost 4 bases and 0 bases respectively, with 13 bases between them. Germline loops: CDR1 SNHLY, CDR2 FYNNEI. The DNA for the CDR3 is TGTGCCAGCAGTGCATCCAGGGTGCCCTCCTACGAGCAGTACTTC. Translation gives CASSASRVPSYEQYF.

This chain links TRBV18 with TRBJ1-3, with 9 bases that match TRBD1. J was trimmed by 9 bases and V by 6 bases; bases with no gene match: 15. The CDR3 loop spans 16 amino acids. The V gene's germline CDR1 is KGHSH and CDR2 LQKENI. CDR3 protein: CASSQNRGLSESTIYF. Written as DNA, the CDR3 is TGTGCCAGCTCCCAAAACAGGGGGCTTTCGGAAAGCACCATATATTTT.

This rearrangement joins TRBV5-6 to TRBJ1-4; 7 bases agree with TRBD1. CDR1 and CDR2 (germline): SGHDT, YYEEEE. There are 16 residues in the CDR3. With V trimmed by 4 bases and J by 2 bases, 8 bases remained unmatched. The CDR3 region has the DNA TGTGCCAGCAGCCCTACGCTGACAGGGACTAATGAAAAACTGTTTTTT. It specifies CASSPTLTGTNEKLFF.

V gene TRBV27 combines with J gene TRBJ2-1; 8 bases are a match to TRBD2. After removal of 4 bases from V and 4 bases from J, the junction contained 3 bases not matched to a gene. The CDR3 extends over 14 amino acids. Germline values: CDR1 MNHEY, CDR2 SMNVEV (reference sequence). The CDR3 loop reads CASSSRGGYNEQFF. The CDR3 DNA reads TGTGCCAGCAGTTCCCGGGGGGGTTACAATGAGCAGTTCTTC.

This chain connects TRBV5-1 to TRBJ1-3; D ambiguous. Deletions cut 0 bases from V and 0 bases from J, with 7 bases between. The V gene's germline CDR1 is SGHRS and CDR2 YFSETQ. CDR3 length equals 15 residues. Written as DNA, the CDR3 is TGCGCCAGCAGCTTGGGGGCCAGCTCTGGAAACACCATATATTTT. It translates to CASSLGASSGNTIYF.

The rearrangement uses TRBV29-1 and TRBJ1-5, with D possibly TRBD1 on 5 matching bases. CDR1 is SQVTM and CDR2 is ANQGSEA in the germline V gene. V lost 5 bases and J lost 6, with 11 bases in between. The CDR3 covers 12 residues. CDR3: CSVRQGSQPQHF. The CDR3 bases are TGCAGCGTTCGTCAGGGAAGTCAGCCCCAGCATTTT.

The gene calls are TRBV7-9 and TRBJ2-7, with D tentatively TRBD1 (6 bases). Germline lookup yields CDR1 SEHNR and CDR2 FQNEAQ (reference sequence). There are 12 residues in the CDR3. Deletions cut 5 bases from V and 6 bases from J, with 11 bases between. CDR3 sequence reads: CASSPRGGEQYF. In nucleotides, the CDR3 is TGTGCCAGCAGCCCACGAGGGGGCGAGCAGTACTTC. Using reference TRBV7-9 and TRBJ2-7 for the parts outside the CDR3, the full variable domain is DTGVSQNPRHKITKRGQNVTFRCDPISEHNRLYWYRQTLGQGPEFLTYFQNEAQLEKSRLLSDRFSAERPKGSFSTLEIQRTEQGDSAMYLCASSPRGGEQYFGPGTRLTVT.

The chain links TRBV7-2 to TRBJ1-5; D gene uncertain. V was clipped by 0 bases and J by 0 bases, with 15 bases between them. Per the germline V gene, CDR1 is SGHTA and CDR2 is FQGNSA. CDR3 length: 18 residues. In DNA, the CDR3 is TGTGCCAGCAGCTTAGCTGTCCTGGCAGGAAATAGCAATCAGCCCCAGCATTTT. This sequence encodes CASSLAVLAGNSNQPQHF.

V is TRBV28 and J is TRBJ2-6, with D maybe TRBD1 (5 bases). CDR3 length: 19 amino acids. V was pared by 0 bases and J by 1 base, with 16 bases between. In germline, CDR1 is MDHEN, CDR2 SYDVKM. The CDR3 protein is CASSLWQGRSFSGANVLTF. In nucleotides, the CDR3 is TGTGCCAGCAGTTTATGGCAGGGAAGAAGTTTTTCTGGGGCCAACGTCCTGACTTTC.

The genes are TRBV5-6 and TRBJ2-7; 7 bases line up with TRBD1. The trim removed 6 bases at V and 2 bases at J, leaving 2 bases unmatched. This CDR3 comprises 12 residues. Germline V gene sequence: CDR1 SGHDT, CDR2 YYEEEE. CDR3 in DNA: TGTGCCAGCACCGGACAGGCCTACGAGCAGTACTTC. Its protein product is CASTGQAYEQYF.

The V call is TRBV28, the J call TRBJ2-7, with D maybe TRBD2 (6 bases). The CDR3 sequence is 15 residues long. CDR1 MDHEN and CDR2 SYDVKM come from the germline V gene. V was pared by 5 bases and J by 5 bases, with 19 bases between. This chain's CDR3 is CASSPAGTLHHEQYF. CDR3 in DNA: TGTGCCAGCAGTCCAGCCGGGACTCTCCATCACGAGCAGTACTTC. The entire variable domain, with the rest obtained from reference TRBV28 and TRBJ2-7, is as follows: DVKVTQSSRYLVKRTGEKVFLECVQDMDHENMFWYRQDPGLGLRLIYFSYDVKMKEKGDIPEGYSVSREKKERFSLILESASTNQTSMYLCASSPAGTLHHEQYFGPGTRLTVT.

This chain links TRBV4-1 with TRBJ1-4, with D perhaps TRBD1 (5 bases). Between the trimmed V and J ends, which lost 2 bases and 4 bases, there was a span of 8 bases. The CDR3 totals 14 residues. Germline CDR1 MGHRA, CDR2 YSYEKL. DNA of the CDR3: TGCGCCAGCAGCCAACAGGGCGGTAATGAAAAACTGTTTTTT. Translated: CASSQQGGNEKLFF.